A selection of T cell receptor beta chains follows, all from one sample in a study of graft-versus-host responses after intestinal transplantation. Antigens of these TCRs are unknown. The assay was immunoSEQ multiplex PCR, and TCRdb's table has in-frame clones only and misses some. The sample lists about 150,000 clones; 92% were seen once. Here the sequenced sample was unstimulated CD4+ T cells sorted from spleen or lymph node cells, taken before intestinal transplant. Receptors were obtained from a human donor who received an intestinal transplant. Each CDR3 is given without its conserved first and last residue.

TRBJ2-5	TRBV5-1	ASSLDRGREGETQY
TRBJ1-6	TRBV27	ASNSRATSSYNSPLH
TRBJ2-1	TRBV5-4	ASSLVVRNEQF
.	TRBV7-2	ASSLGVEQY
TRBJ2-1	TRBV25-1	ASSGWTSYNEQF
TRBJ2-2	TRBV27	ASSTAVGQVNTGELF
TRBJ2-7	TRBV6-1	ASSITGTGGFEQY
TRBJ2-7	TRBV27	ASSSSGGSYEQY
TRBJ2-1	TRBV7-9	ASSTWTLSSYNEQF
TRBJ2-7	TRBV7-6	ASSLAGTSANSYEQY
TRBJ2-5	TRBV27	ASSLSGTRGGTQY
TRBJ2-6	TRBV10-3	ATARGLDSGANVLT
TRBJ1-6	TRBV28	ASSLWGQGASPLH
TRBJ2-6	TRBV29-1	SVEDPVVTGANVLT
TRBJ2-3	TRBV9	ASSVGEDSRFTDTQY
TRBJ2-7	TRBV13	ASTVNGGSYEQY
TRBJ1-6	TRBV5-1	ASSASGSYNSPLH
TRBJ2-2	TRBV5-1	ASSLPRTGELF
TRBJ2-1	TRBV5-8	ASTQTSGRYNEQF
TRBJ2-1	TRBV19	ASSRRLARFNEQF
TRBJ1-5	TRBV7-2	ASSRDRISNQPQH
TRBJ2-7	TRBV5-4	ASSSAGGSYEQY
TRBJ2-3	TRBV5-4	ASSLDSGRGADTQY
TRBJ1-4	TRBV29-1	SVRPGRDGEKLF
TRBJ1-5	TRBV28	ASKRQGILNSNQPQH
TRBJ2-7	TRBV5-4	ASSADGVPTYEQY
TRBJ2-5	TRBV25-1	ASSGRAGVNGTQY
TRBJ1-2	TRBV13	ASSSTGGLGYT
TRBJ1-1	TRBV6-5	ASSYSWPSTAPEAF
TRBJ2-3	TRBV5-1	ASSLGGPDTQY
TRBJ1-2	TRBV7-9	ASSSSGAAYGYT
TRBJ1-5	TRBV27	ASSLRLNQPQH
TRBJ2-1	TRBV4-3	ASSQEGLAGYNEQF
TRBJ2-1	TRBV12-5	ASGLGHPGRGRGDEQF
TRBJ1-2	TRBV19	ASKSEDRGNYGYT
TRBJ2-7	TRBV5-1	ASSLVFSGDEQY
TRBJ2-1	TRBV6-5	ASTQAGETHNEQF
TRBJ2-1	TRBV7-7	ASSPTSVGEQF
TRBJ2-7	TRBV6-5	ASSRAGSYEQY
TRBJ2-2	TRBV23-1	ASSQSKRARGITNTGELF
TRBJ2-3	TRBV7-6	ASSFSLMNTQY
TRBJ2-2	TRBV19	ASSAGGELF
TRBJ2-6	TRBV5-4	ASSPVGQGLSGANVLT
TRBJ1-2	TRBV4-2	ASSPSDRVADYGYT
TRBJ1-1	TRBV19	ASRGNTEAF
TRBJ2-7	TRBV9	ASSVEPESREQY
TRBJ1-5	TRBV21-1	ASTRARGHSNQPQH
TRBJ2-6	TRBV7-6	ASSHSLRSGANVLT
TRBJ2-3	TRBV28	ASSLLDTQY
TRBJ2-5	TRBV18	ASSPPFGTQY
TRBJ1-6	TRBV6-1	ASSGASPLH
TRBJ1-1	TRBV23-1	ASVRKAF
TRBJ1-1	TRBV14	ASSQELRVKAF